The 30 T cell receptor beta chains below were found in one sample sequenced in a study of T cells in Graves' hyperthyroidism and ophthalmopathy. RNA transcripts were the template for amplifying TCR beta CDR3 regions. First-round RT-PCR targeting the TCR CDR3 was performed with the HTBI primer set. MiXCR, applied by TCRdb to the multiplex PCR reads, yields one record per CDR3 protein. This table holds 500,000 to 600,000 distinct CDR3 sequences, roughly 21% found once. The sample consisted of blood. Source of these receptors: a man in his forties with Graves' ophthalmopathy.

The V call is TRBV27, the J call TRBJ2-3; 9 bases are a match to TRBD2. This CDR3 is 14 amino acids long. Per germline, CDR1 MNHEY and CDR2 SMNVEV (reference sequence). The V gene end was trimmed by 3 bases and the J gene end by 6 bases; junction bases not matched to a gene: 4. The CDR3 DNA sequence: TGTGCCAGCAGTTTTAGCGGGAGAGGTGATACGCAGTATTTT. Translated: CASSFSGRGDTQYF.

CDR3 amino acids: CSARADRSYGYTF. In DNA form, the CDR3 reads TGCAGTGCTAGAGCGGACAGGAGCTATGGCTACACCTTC. The gene calls are TRBV20-1 and TRBJ1-2; 7 positions agree with TRBD1. The CDR3 has 13 residues. Germline trimming cut 1 base from V and 4 bases from J; bases unmatched to any gene: 3. Germline V lookup: CDR1 DFQATT, CDR2 SNEGSKA (reference sequence).

The chain carries TRBV3-1 and TRBJ2-7; D might be TRBD1 or TRBD2, each matching 7 bases. CDR1 and CDR2 (germline): LGHDT, YNNKEL (reference sequence). The CDR3 is 15 residues long. The V gene lost 1 base and the J gene lost 6 bases, with 16 bases spanning the gap. The CDR3 DNA reads TGTGCCAGCAGCCAAGTCAGGGGGGGCTTGGGCGAGCAGTACTTC. Translating it yields CASSQVRGGLGEQYF.

Many counts were recorded for this clonotype. This chain joins TRBV2 and TRBJ1-5; TRBD1 agrees at 9 bases. V shed 5 bases, J shed 7 bases, and the junction held 9 bases outside the gene matches. Germline loops: CDR1 SNHLY, CDR2 FYNNEI. The CDR3 runs 15 residues. CDR3 DNA: TGTGCCAGCAGTTTAGACAGGGGGATCGGGCAGCCCCAGCATTTT. The encoded protein is CASSLDRGIGQPQHF.

There are a few counts of this clonotype. With a much larger clone just one base away, this may be a read error. This chain uses TRBV12-3 or TRBV12-4 with TRBJ2-7, with D unclear. CDR3 size: 11 residues. V lost 8 bases and J lost 4, with 9 bases in between. CDR3 sequence: CASPYEYEQYF. The DNA of the CDR3 is TGTGCCAGCCCGTACGAATACGAGCAGTACTTC.

This rearrangement joins TRBV10-2 to TRBJ1-2; a possible D gene is TRBD1 (6 bases). The V end lost 7 bases, the J end lost 7 bases, and 22 bases lay between the germline ends. Looked up from germline, CDR1 is WSHSY and CDR2 is SAAADI. The CDR3 length is 15 residues. The CDR3 protein is CASTRGPAQGVGYTF. In nucleotides, the CDR3 is TGCGCCAGCACCCGGGGGCCAGCTCAAGGGGTTGGCTACACCTTC.

This clonotype was observed many times. This chain uses TRBV28 with TRBJ2-5, with 7 nucleotides matching TRBD2. The CDR3 covers 14 residues. Trimming cost V 4 bases and J 5 bases; bases outside gene matches: 7. Germline V gene data show CDR1 as MDHEN and CDR2 as SYDVKM. CDR3 amino acids: CASSSGDYPETQYF. The CDR3 nucleotides are TGTGCCAGCAGTTCCGGGGACTACCCGGAGACCCAGTACTTC.

This clonotype was recorded many times. The chain is built from TRBV5-1 and TRBJ1-1, with D perhaps matching TRBD1 (5 bases). From germline, CDR1 is SGHRS and CDR2 YFSETQ. This CDR3 contains 15 residues. V lost 0 bases and J lost 1, with 10 bases in between. The CDR3 DNA follows: TGCGCCAGCAGCTTGGACGGGGCGAAGAACACTGAAGCTTTCTTT. Translating it yields CASSLDGAKNTEAFF. Full variable domain (rest looked up from reference TRBV5-1 and TRBJ1-1): KAGVTQTPRYLIKTRGQQVTLSCSPISGHRSVSWYQQTPGQGLQFLFEYFSETQRNKGNFPGRFSGRQFSNSRSEMNVSTLELGDSALYLCASSLDGAKNTEAFFGQGTRLTVV.

The rearrangement joins TRBV9 to TRBJ2-7; perhaps D is TRBD1 or TRBD2 (5 bases each). Trimming removed 0 bases at V and 3 bases at J, with 10 bases between. The CDR3 runs to 14 residues. CDR1 and CDR2 (germline): SGDLS, YYNGEE. DNA for the CDR3: TGTGCCAGCAGCGTAGCGGGGACGGACTACGAGCAGTACTTC. The encoded protein is CASSVAGTDYEQYF.

This clonotype was recorded many times. The rearrangement joins TRBV20-1 to TRBJ2-7, with 9 positions matching TRBD2. The CDR3 loop spans 15 amino acids. J was trimmed by 6 bases and V by 5 bases; bases with no gene match: 14. Germline V CDR1 and CDR2: DFQATT, SNEGSKA (reference sequence). CDR3 amino acids: CSASKGSGSGVEQYF. CDR3 bases: TGCAGTGCTTCCAAGGGTAGCGGGAGTGGGGTCGAGCAGTACTTC.

The rearrangement joins TRBV6-9 to TRBJ2-1; D unresolved. The V gene lost 6 bases and the J gene lost 9 bases, with 12 bases spanning the gap. Per the germline V gene, CDR1 is MNHGY and CDR2 is SVAAGI. The CDR3 length is 12 residues. This CDR3 is CASSYITGEQFF. As DNA, the CDR3 is TGTGCCAGCAGCTACATTACCGGTGAGCAGTTCTTC.

As for this clonotype: It may be a read error: a sequence one base away is much more abundant. V and J are TRBV2 and TRBJ2-2; a possible D gene is TRBD2 (6 bases). CDR3 size: 15 residues. Germline loops: CDR1 SNHLY, CDR2 FYNNEI. V was cut by 7 bases and J by 6 bases, with 18 bases left in between. Here the CDR3 reads CASKRRGTEAGELFF. Here the CDR3 DNA reads TGTGCCAGCAAACGGCGGGGTACAGAAGCCGGGGAGCTGTTTTTT.

In this sample, this clonotype turned up a few times. This chain uses TRBV4-1 with TRBJ2-1; TRBD2 aligns across 8 bases. Trimming took 0 bases from V and 2 from J; bases not matched to a gene: 15. The CDR3 sequence is 20 residues long. Germline assignment: CDR1 MGHRA and CDR2 YSYEKL. CDR3 protein: CASSQDFPIGLASAYNEQFF. The CDR3 nucleotides read TGCGCCAGCAGCCAAGATTTCCCCATCGGACTAGCTTCGGCCTACAATGAGCAGTTCTTC.

This clonotype was seen ten or more times. V usage is TRBV2 and J usage is TRBJ1-5; TRBD1 aligns across 7 bases. Looked up from germline, CDR1 is SNHLY and CDR2 is FYNNEI. J was trimmed by 0 bases and V by 6 bases; bases with no gene match: 5. This CDR3 spans 15 amino acids. The CDR3 coding sequence is TGTGCCAGCAGGAGGACAGGAATTAGCAATCAGCCCCAGCATTTT. Its translation: CASRRTGISNQPQHF.

The chain combines TRBV12-3 or TRBV12-4 with TRBJ1-6; TRBD1 might be the D (5 bases). Trimming removed 6 bases at V and 8 bases at J, with 14 bases between. The CDR3 sequence is 14 residues long. CDR3 protein: CASSITGSHSPLHF. The CDR3 nucleotides are TGTGCCAGCAGCATAACAGGTTCCCATTCACCCCTCCACTTT.

The chain uses TRBV20-1 and TRBJ1-3; D is unclear. CDR3 size: 11 residues. Looked up from germline, CDR1 is DFQATT and CDR2 is SNEGSKA (reference sequence). V lost 5 bases and J lost 8, with 10 bases in between. The CDR3 DNA is TGCAGTGCTCCGGTAGCGGACACCATATATTTT. Encoded protein: CSAPVADTIYF.

The chain links TRBV7-8 to TRBJ2-1, with 12 bases matching TRBD2. Germline-derived CDR1 and CDR2 are SGHVS and FQNEAQ. V was clipped by 3 bases and J by 8 bases; unmatched bases: 8. The CDR3 loop spans 16 amino acids. For the CDR3, the DNA is TGTGCCAGCAGCTTGCCGACTAGCGGGAGAGGGCATGAGCAGTTCTTC. This sequence encodes CASSLPTSGRGHEQFF. Variable domain in full (rest from reference TRBV7-8 and TRBJ2-1): GAGVSQSPRYKVAKRGQDVALRCDPISGHVSLFWYQQALGQGPEFLTYFQNEAQLDKSGLPSDRFFAERPEGSVSTLKIQRTQQEDSAVYLCASSLPTSGRGHEQFFGPGTRLTVL.

The gene calls are TRBV13 and TRBJ1-6, with TRBD1 identical over 9 bases. Germline trimming cut 5 bases from V and 14 bases from J; bases unmatched to any gene: 10. Germline V lookup: CDR1 PRHDT, CDR2 FYEKMQ (reference sequence). The CDR3 contains 14 residues. The CDR3 loop is CASSPTGQGLALHF. The CDR3 nucleotides read TGTGCCAGCAGCCCGACGGGACAGGGATTGGCCCTCCACTTT.

Details on this clonotype: A clone one base away is much larger, so this may be a read error. CDR3 DNA sequence: TGCAGTGCTTGCGACTCGGCGGGAGGGACCCAGTACTTC. This sequence encodes CSACDSAGGTQYF. The chain is built from TRBV20-1 and TRBJ2-5; TRBD2 agrees at 8 bases. The CDR3 covers 13 residues. The V segment lost 5 bases and the J segment 7 bases; nucleotides outside the gene matches: 9. In germline, CDR1 is DFQATT, CDR2 SNEGSKA (reference sequence).

The chain couples TRBV6-1 to TRBJ1-4, with D hard to call. CDR3 length equals 15 residues. The V and J ends lost 2 bases and 4 bases respectively, with 11 bases between them. Germline V gives CDR1 MNHNS, CDR2 SASEGT. CDR3 coding DNA: TGTGCCAGCAGTGAAAGCGGATTCTATAATGAAAAACTGTTTTTT. Translating it yields CASSESGFYNEKLFF.

This clonotype was detected a few times. The chain employs TRBV3-1 and TRBJ1-3; D is unclear. The CDR3 is made up of 15 amino acids. V lost 2 bases and J lost 4, with 12 bases in between. Germline V gene data show CDR1 as LGHDT and CDR2 as YNNKEL (reference sequence). CDR3 in amino acids: CASSQMDRRGNTIYF. In nucleotides, the CDR3 is TGTGCCAGCAGCCAAATGGACCGACGAGGAAACACCATATATTTT.

This clonotype was observed a handful of times. The chain carries TRBV13 and TRBJ2-7, with D possibly called TRBD1 or TRBD2 (5 bases each). Looked up from germline, CDR1 is PRHDT and CDR2 is FYEKMQ (reference sequence). V was pared by 1 base and J by 2 bases, with 12 bases between. The CDR3 contains 15 residues. Here the CDR3 DNA reads TGTGCCAGCAGCTTAGCGGGGACCCTGCCCTACGAGCAGTACTTC. Protein product: CASSLAGTLPYEQYF.

This clonotype was detected a few times. This rearrangement joins TRBV12-3 or TRBV12-4 to TRBJ2-5, with 7 positions matching TRBD2. V gave up 9 bases and J gave up 2 bases; unmatched junction bases: 6. This CDR3 is built from 13 residues. The CDR3 DNA is TGTGCCAGTGGGGACTACAATCAAGAGACCCAGTACTTC. It is translated as CASGDYNQETQYF.

This rearrangement joins TRBV6-2 or TRBV6-3 to TRBJ2-3; 9 bases align to TRBD2. CDR3 size: 15 residues. Germline CDR1 and CDR2: MNHEY and SVGEGT. Germline trimming cut 4 bases from V and 8 bases from J; bases unmatched to any gene: 10. The CDR3 DNA reads TGTGCCAGCAGTTTAGCGGGGGCCCCGCCGGGTACGCAGTATTTT. Its translation: CASSLAGAPPGTQYF.

The sample holds a few counts of this clonotype. V and J are TRBV20-1 and TRBJ2-5; D possibly corresponds to TRBD2 (6 bases). The CDR3 covers 14 residues. Between the trimmed V and J ends, which lost 5 bases and 2 bases, there was a span of 15 bases. The germline CDR1 and CDR2 sequences are DFQATT and SNEGSKA (reference sequence). CDR3 amino acids: CSASRGNPQETQYF. CDR3 DNA sequence: TGCAGTGCTTCTCGGGGGAACCCTCAAGAGACCCAGTACTTC.

The rearrangement joins TRBV4-2 to TRBJ1-1; perhaps TRBD1 as D (6 bases). Trimming removed 4 bases from V and 1 base from J, with 13 bases in between. The CDR3 extends over 15 amino acids. CDR1 LGHNA and CDR2 YNFKEQ come from the germline V gene. CDR3 amino acids: CASSLSRGKNTEAFF. The CDR3 DNA is TGTGCCAGCAGCCTTTCCAGGGGAAAGAACACTGAAGCTTTCTTT.

This clonotype was counted only a few times. The chain combines TRBV5-8 with TRBJ1-6, with TRBD1 matching 11 bases. The CDR3 spans 16 residues. V gave up 4 bases and J gave up 5 bases; unmatched junction bases: 5. The germline CDR1 and CDR2 sequences are SGHTS and YDEGEE. CDR3 in amino acids: CASSRRTGGHNSPLHF. The CDR3 DNA sequence: TGTGCCAGCAGCCGACGGACAGGGGGCCATAATTCACCCCTCCACTTT.

This clonotype has ten or more counts. J is TRBJ1-1 and V is TRBV30; D gene ambiguous. The CDR3 has 13 residues. Per germline, CDR1 GTSNPN and CDR2 SVGIG (reference sequence). Between the trimmed V and J ends, which lost 7 bases and 3 bases, there was a span of 15 bases. This CDR3 reads CASQIHGDTEAFF. CDR3 DNA: TGTGCCTCTCAAATCCATGGGGACACTGAAGCTTTCTTT.

CDR3 in amino acids: CSARDYLAGESRGGYEQFF. The DNA of the CDR3 is TGCAGTGCTAGAGATTATCTAGCGGGAGAATCGAGGGGGGGCTACGAGCAGTTCTTC. The chain is built from TRBV20-1 and TRBJ2-7, with 10 bases identical to TRBD2. The J call may be faulty, since TRBJ2-1 better matches the DNA end. Germline values: CDR1 DFQATT, CDR2 SNEGSKA (reference sequence). This CDR3 is built from 19 residues.

This clonotype was observed a few times. The J gene is TRBJ2-6, the V gene TRBV29-1; 8 nucleotides align to TRBD1. V lost 0 bases and J lost 2; bases outside the gene matches: 9. Germline V gene lookup returns CDR1 SQVTM and CDR2 ANQGSEA. This CDR3 comprises 18 residues. CDR3 loop: CSVEEGGQAQTGANVLTF. The CDR3 DNA sequence: TGCAGCGTTGAAGAGGGGGGACAGGCCCAGACTGGGGCCAACGTCCTGACTTTC. The full variable domain, rest sourced from reference TRBV29-1 and TRBJ2-6, is SAVISQKPSRDICQRGTSLTIQCQVDSQVTMMFWYRQQPGQSLTLIATANQGSEATYESGFVIDKFPISRPNLTFSTLTVSNMSPEDSSIYLCSVEEGGQAQTGANVLTFGAGSRLTVL.